The entry below gives a single TCR beta chain sequence along with its context. In the original processing: Amplification from reference gene primers served as the basis for estimated nucleated cell counts. TCRdb's table, derived via immunoSEQ multiplex PCR, lists solely in-frame clones and lacks some. V, J and clone size derive from that table, while D and trimming were established from the DNA sequence. The table has roughly 210,000 clones, 88% seen once; the top ten hold about 1.8%. The data derive from a study of blood T cell repertoires in COVID-19. In the study overall: Samples came from the United States, Italy and Spain, spanning acute and convalescent COVID-19. The analysed material was cDNA or gDNA that came from T cells, B-cell-depleted T cells, or PBMCs.

CDR3 length: 17 residues. The trim removed 0 bases at V and 2 bases at J, leaving 6 bases unmatched. Germline loops: CDR1 SGDLS, CDR2 YYNGEE. The source is a man in his 70s with acute or convalescent COVID-19. Source material: peripheral blood. The genes are TRBV9 and TRBJ2-3; 10 positions match TRBD2. The CDR3 protein is CASSVAPSGGYTDTQYF. CDR3 in DNA: TGTGCCAGCAGCGTAGCTCCTAGCGGGGGATACACAGATACGCAGTATTTT.